This T cell receptor beta chain was identified in a study of T cell responses to AZD1222 COVID-19 vaccine. Study outcomes and limitations: At baseline, just a handful of AZD1222 recipients tested seropositive. Nearly half of spike-specific TCRs reportedly target unmutated variant regions.

This clone was observed a few times. The antigen remains unidentified. Second-dose schedules of about 4 or about 12 weeks were combined. TCRdb's copy holds only in-frame clones and misses some; the assay was immunoSEQ multiplex PCR. The sample shows 100,000 to 150,000 clones, approximately 82% of them seen only once. This CDR3 has 14 amino acids. The V and J ends lost 3 bases and 5 bases respectively, with 10 bases between them. Germline lookup yields CDR1 SGHDN and CDR2 FVKESK. Sequenced material: peripheral blood, taken 28 days after the second AZD1222 dose. The chain employs TRBV14 and TRBJ2-2, with D possibly being TRBD2 (6 bases). The source of this sequence is an adult who received the AZD1222 COVID-19 vaccine. The CDR3 sequence: CASSQGLYTGELFF. As DNA, the CDR3 is TGTGCCAGCAGCCAGGGACTTTATACCGGGGAGCTGTTTTTT.